A selection of T cell receptor beta chains follows, all from one sample in a study of cytomegalovirus exposure and HLA in healthy donors. Sequencing was performed with immunoSEQ multiplex PCR; in TCRdb, only in-frame clones are kept and a portion is missing. This table holds about 180,000 clones, around 77% found once. The source material was PBMCs. The source of these receptors is a man in his 60s in good health and CMV-seronegative. Both conserved end residues are part of each CDR3. The order of the fields is J gene, V gene, CDR3 protein.

TRBJ2-3	TRBV27	CASSLGESTDTQYF
TRBJ1-5	TRBV19	CASGQVSNQPQHF
TRBJ2-3	TRBV10-1	CASSESVVKGKDTQYF
TRBJ1-2	TRBV6-1	CASGQGAVYGYTF
TRBJ1-1	TRBV27	CASSGPGVLATEAFF
TRBJ2-1	TRBV19	CASSKRVAVSSYNEQFF
TRBJ2-7	TRBV5-6	CASSLRRTQVTGQYF
TRBJ2-6	TRBV5-6	CASSLGGLGANVLTF
TRBJ2-7	TRBV5-1	CASSLATGSEQYF
TRBJ2-1	TRBV19	CASSGRGSDEQFF
TRBJ2-7	TRBV5-4	CASSSPGAGDSYEQYF
TRBJ2-7	TRBV11-2	CASSLGAGTPSEQYF
TRBJ2-7	TRBV9	CASSVFSGTSGMYEQYF
TRBJ2-5	TRBV18	CASSPRRLLGETQYF
TRBJ2-7	TRBV9	CASSVGSSVTYEQYF
TRBJ1-5	TRBV19	CASSIGGISQPQHF
TRBJ2-2	TRBV10-3	CAISGLGGGTGELFF
TRBJ1-3	TRBV6-6	CASSYGGQGGNTIYF
TRBJ2-7	TRBV5-1	CASSLDGGGHYYEQYF
TRBJ1-1	TRBV5-1	CASSLNTGVDTEAFF
TRBJ1-5	TRBV6-1	CASAGGGNQPQHF
TRBJ2-5	TRBV12-2	CASRLEPETDRGETQYF
TRBJ2-2	TRBV11-2	CASSLEDRATGELFF
TRBJ2-7	TRBV4-1	CASSQDRGLAIEQYF
TRBJ2-3	TRBV6-1	CASSEAALSTDTQYF
TRBJ2-3	TRBV5-1	CASSLQQVADTQYF
TRBJ2-7	TRBV6-5	CASRRTGLTYEQYF
TRBJ2-3	TRBV5-1	CASSLGVAGRTDTQYF
TRBJ2-5	TRBV7-9	CASSLGRASGRWQETQYF
TRBJ2-7	TRBV27	CASSRTGNEQYF
TRBJ1-2	TRBV5-4	CASSLGQGWTGYPF
TRBJ1-1	TRBV4-2	CASSQDRGASTEAFF
TRBJ2-1	TRBV7-6	CASSLVSGRYNEQFF
TRBJ1-6	TRBV7-2	CASSQFSLGANSPLHF
TRBJ1-4	TRBV29-1	CSVLETTNEKLFF
TRBJ1-2	TRBV6-5	CASSRDSQRNYGYTF
TRBJ1-1	TRBV5-6	CASSPGGMNTEAFF
TRBJ1-5	TRBV18	CASSLDGQPQNF
TRBJ2-4	TRBV6-1	CASSEDPFRGTTKNIQYF
TRBJ1-2	TRBV5-6	CASSLTGLEGYTF
TRBJ2-7	TRBV7-2	CASSWGPYEQYF
TRBJ1-3	TRBV6-1	CASSEMGPGAIYF
TRBJ1-3	TRBV7-9	CASSLTLGVGNTIYF
TRBJ2-7	TRBV4-2	CASSPAGLTYEQYF
TRBJ2-1	TRBV4-2	CASSQEVRGGVRTQEQFF
TRBJ2-1	TRBV6-1	CATILRTRPGEQFF
TRBJ1-4	TRBV7-2	CASSLEIRVNEKLFF
TRBJ1-1	TRBV27	CASAFFGGTTEAFF
TRBJ1-1	TRBV5-1	CASSLQGLSNTEAFF
TRBJ2-1	TRBV29-1	CSVQGLAGETTDYNEQFF
TRBJ1-4	TRBV6-1	CASTQNRGYEKLFF
TRBJ2-1	TRBV9	CASSPGANNNNEQFF
TRBJ2-7	TRBV29-1	CSGRTGAAEQYF
TRBJ1-1	TRBV7-6	CASSLLPDRVNTEAFF
TRBJ1-2	TRBV11-2	CASSSSGTPVRANYGYPF
NA	TRBV2	CASSPRNEQYF
TRBJ1-1	TRBV28	CASSPGYSTEAFF
TRBJ2-1	TRBV9	CASSVDVAGGREQFF